This T cell receptor beta chain was recovered during a study of T cell responses to AZD1222 COVID-19 vaccine. Using immunoSEQ multiplex PCR, the repertoire was profiled, and TCRdb retains in-frame clones only, with some absent. The sample gives 100,000 to 150,000 clones, more than 70% of which show up once; around 12% is in the top ten. V lost 4 bases to trimming and J lost 5 bases; unmatched junction nucleotides: 8. This CDR3 has 15 amino acids. Germline V gives CDR1 SGHRS, CDR2 YFSETQ. This clonotype was sampled from an adult in good health. This rearrangement joins TRBV5-1 to TRBJ2-2, with TRBD2 matching 7 bases. Specimen: peripheral blood, collected on day 0 of AZD1222 vaccination. The CDR3 region is CASSHQTSKTGELFF. The CDR3 coding sequence is TGCGCCAGCAGCCACCAGACTAGCAAGACCGGGGAGCTGTTTTTT.